This note documents a single T cell receptor (beta chain) sequence. As yet, its antigen is unknown. Clones were read by immunoSEQ multiplex PCR, and TCRdb kept only the in-frame ones, dropping some. The sample carries some 36,000 clones, approximately 94% recorded once. This record comes from a study of graft-versus-host responses after intestinal transplantation. Overall study context: Every recipient underwent anti-thymocyte globulin induction, then tacrolimus and steroids for three to four years.

V shed 3 bases and J 9 bases; nucleotides not matched to a gene: 7. The CDR3 sequence is 13 residues long. Germline CDR1 is SGDLS and CDR2 is YYNGEE. General study results and limits: Where graft-donor T cell macrochimerism was present, patients had high graft-versus-host to host-versus-graft clonal ratios in allografts.

The TCR originated in a human donor who was the organ donor for an intestinal transplant. The material sequenced was unstimulated CD4+ T cells sorted from spleen or lymph node cells, taken before transplant. The chain recombines TRBV9 with TRBJ2-3, with 7 bases matching TRBD2. CDR3 loop: CASSAFTSETQYF. The CDR3 coding sequence is TGTGCCAGCAGCGCGTTTACTAGCGAGACGCAGTATTTT.